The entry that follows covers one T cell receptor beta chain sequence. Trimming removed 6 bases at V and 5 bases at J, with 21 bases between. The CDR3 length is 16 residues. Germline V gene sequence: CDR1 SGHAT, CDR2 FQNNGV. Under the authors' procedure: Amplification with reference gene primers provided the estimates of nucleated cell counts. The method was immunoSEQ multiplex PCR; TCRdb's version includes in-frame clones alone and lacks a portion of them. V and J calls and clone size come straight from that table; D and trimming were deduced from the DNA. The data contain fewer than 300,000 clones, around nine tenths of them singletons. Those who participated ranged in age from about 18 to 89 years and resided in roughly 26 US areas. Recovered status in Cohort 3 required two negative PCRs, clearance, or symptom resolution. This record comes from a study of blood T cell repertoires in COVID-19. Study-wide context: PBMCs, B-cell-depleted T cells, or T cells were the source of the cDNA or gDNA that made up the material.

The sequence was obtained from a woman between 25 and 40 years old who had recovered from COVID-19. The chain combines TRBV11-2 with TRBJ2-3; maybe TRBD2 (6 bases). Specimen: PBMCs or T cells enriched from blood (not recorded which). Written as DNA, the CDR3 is TGTGCCAGCAGTTCCATTAAAGGGCGGGAAGTAGATACGCAGTATTTT. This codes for CASSSIKGREVDTQYF.